These 32 T cell receptor beta chains came from one sample sequenced in a study of blood T cell repertoires in COVID-19. Generated by immunoSEQ multiplex PCR, the TCRdb table keeps only in-frame clones and is missing some. The repertoire has about 180,000 clones, roughly nine tenths of them found once; the top ten carry 2.5% to 3.5%. Source material: peripheral blood. The receptors come from a woman in her twenties or thirties with active or convalescent COVID-19.

V usage is TRBV2 and J usage is TRBJ1-2; unclear D gene. This CDR3 contains 14 residues. The germline V and J ends were trimmed by 7 bases and 0 bases, with 12 bases remaining between them. Looked up from germline, CDR1 is SNHLY and CDR2 is FYNNEI. In DNA, the CDR3 is TGTGCCAGCAAGAGGGAGAGATCTAACTATGGCTACACCTTC. Protein product: CASKRERSNYGYTF.

The CDR3 protein is CASSLPLRGSGDIYTQYF. As DNA, the CDR3 is TGTGCCAGCAGTTTACCCCTCCGGGGAAGCGGGGATATTTATACCCAGTACTTC. V is TRBV28 and J is TRBJ2-5, with TRBD2 matching 7 bases. The CDR3 runs 18 residues. CDR1 MDHEN and CDR2 SYDVKM come from the germline V gene. Trimming at V came to 2 bases and at J to 8 bases, leaving 20 bases not matched to a gene.

This chain uses TRBV9 with TRBJ1-6; 9 bases are a match to TRBD1. CDR3 length: 15 residues. The germline gives CDR1 SGDLS, CDR2 YYNGEE. V lost 5 bases, J lost 7 bases, and 7 bases stayed unmatched. The CDR3 is CASSETGTGNSPLHF. The CDR3 DNA follows: TGTGCCAGCAGTGAGACCGGGACAGGGAATTCACCCCTCCACTTT.

The chain links TRBV2 to TRBJ1-3; 8 positions match TRBD1. From germline, CDR1 is SNHLY and CDR2 FYNNEI. After removal of 3 bases from V and 5 bases from J, the junction contained 3 bases not matched to a gene. This CDR3 contains 14 residues. The CDR3 reads CASSEDRARNTIYF. CDR3 in DNA: TGTGCCAGCAGTGAGGACAGGGCAAGAAACACCATATATTTT.

On this clone itself: Compared with germline, one end of the junction differs, possibly owing to a read error. The rearrangement links TRBV19 to TRBJ2-1, with TRBD2 identical over 7 bases. Germline assignment: CDR1 LNHDA and CDR2 SQIVND (reference sequence). This CDR3 spans 15 amino acids. This chain's CDR3 is CASSILAGSSNEQFF. In DNA form, the CDR3 reads TGTGCCAGTAGTATATTAGCGGGTTCCTCCAATGAGCAGTTCTTC.

This clone was counted only a few times. This sequence joins TRBV11-3 and TRBJ2-1; D may be TRBD1 (6 bases). V lost 2 bases and J lost 6, with 14 bases in between. Germline CDR1 is SGHNT and CDR2 is YENEEA. The CDR3 length is 15 residues. Here the CDR3 reads CASSLLARGSNEQFF. The DNA for the CDR3 is TGTGCCAGCAGCTTATTGGCTAGGGGGAGCAATGAGCAGTTCTTC.

The chain uses TRBV20-1 and TRBJ2-7; D is unclear. The germline gives CDR1 DFQATT, CDR2 SNEGSKA (reference sequence). V lost 4 bases and J lost 7, with 8 bases in between. The CDR3 has 10 amino acids. The CDR3 nucleotides are TGCAGTGCTAATCAGCGAGAGCAGTACTTC. It translates to CSANQREQYF.

V gene TRBV7-8 combines with J gene TRBJ1-3; 8 positions match TRBD1. The ends lost 5 bases at V and 2 bases at J; junction bases unmatched: 8. The CDR3 is made up of 16 amino acids. Germline assignment: CDR1 SGHVS and CDR2 FQNEAQ. CDR3 DNA sequence: TGTGCCAGCAGCCCCACGGACAGGGAGGCTGGAAACACCATATATTTT. Translated: CASSPTDREAGNTIYF.

The chain is built from TRBV28 and TRBJ1-1, with D possibly TRBD1 on 5 matching bases. The V gene lost 0 bases and the J gene lost 1 base, with 6 bases spanning the gap. Per the germline V gene, CDR1 is MDHEN and CDR2 is SYDVKM. CDR3 length: 14 amino acids. In DNA, the CDR3 is TGTGCCAGCAGTTTATGGGGGGGGAACACTGAAGCTTTCTTT. This encodes CASSLWGGNTEAFF. The whole variable domain, remainder taken from reference TRBV28 and TRBJ1-1, is DVKVTQSSRYLVKRTGEKVFLECVQDMDHENMFWYRQDPGLGLRLIYFSYDVKMKEKGDIPEGYSVSREKKERFSLILESASTNQTSMYLCASSLWGGNTEAFFGQGTRLTVV.

The rearrangement joins TRBV27 to TRBJ2-7, with TRBD2 identical over 9 bases. Germline values: CDR1 MNHEY, CDR2 SMNVEV (reference sequence). V was pared by 2 bases and J by 3 bases, with 2 bases of the junction left unmatched. CDR3 length: 14 residues. In DNA, the CDR3 is TGTGCCAGCAGTTTAGCGGGAGGGGTCTACGAGCAGTACTTC. It codes for CASSLAGGVYEQYF.

This clone was observed a single time. The genes are TRBV7-2 and TRBJ2-7; 8 bases align to TRBD1. Germline lookup yields CDR1 SGHTA and CDR2 FQGNSA. J gave up 5 bases and V 3 bases, and 12 bases lay outside the gene matches. The CDR3 sequence is 16 residues long. The CDR3: CASSFLGQGRPNEQYF. Written as DNA, the CDR3 is TGTGCCAGCAGCTTTCTAGGACAGGGACGTCCTAACGAGCAGTACTTC.

The V call is TRBV5-1, the J call TRBJ2-3; perhaps TRBD2 as D (6 bases). Germline loops: CDR1 SGHRS, CDR2 YFSETQ. Trimming took 2 bases from V and 0 from J, leaving 13 bases between them. The CDR3 is 16 amino acids. CDR3 sequence reads: CASSLHTGTSTDTQYF. Written as DNA, the CDR3 is TGCGCCAGCAGCTTACATACCGGGACTAGCACAGATACGCAGTATTTT.

This rearrangement joins TRBV28 to TRBJ1-5; D is unresolved. V lost 6 bases to trimming and J lost 3 bases, with 12 bases between them. Germline assignment: CDR1 MDHEN and CDR2 SYDVKM. The CDR3 has 14 amino acids. The CDR3 DNA reads TGTGCCAGCAGGGTCGGACTGCTCAATCAGCCCCAGCATTTT. Protein product: CASRVGLLNQPQHF.

This chain connects TRBV28 to TRBJ1-6; D uncertain. V was trimmed by 7 bases and J by 2 bases, leaving 18 bases between them. Germline-derived CDR1 and CDR2 are MDHEN and SYDVKM. There are 17 residues in the CDR3. In DNA, the CDR3 is TGTGCCAGCAAAGATTCACGGGTTGGAACCTATAATTCACCCCTCCACTTT. Translation: CASKDSRVGTYNSPLHF. The entire variable domain, with the rest obtained from reference TRBV28 and TRBJ1-6, is as follows: DVKVTQSSRYLVKRTGEKVFLECVQDMDHENMFWYRQDPGLGLRLIYFSYDVKMKEKGDIPEGYSVSREKKERFSLILESASTNQTSMYLCASKDSRVGTYNSPLHFGNGTRLTVT.

The chain is built from TRBV30 and TRBJ1-2; tentative D call: TRBD1 (6 bases). Germline V gives CDR1 GTSNPN, CDR2 SVGIG (reference sequence). Trimming cost V 5 bases and J 0 bases, with 7 bases left between them. CDR3 length equals 12 residues. The CDR3 sequence is CAWDRPNYGYTF. The CDR3 nucleotides are TGTGCCTGGGACAGGCCTAACTATGGCTACACCTTC. Combining the CDR3 with reference TRBV30 and TRBJ1-2 gives the whole variable domain SQTIHQWPATLVQPVGSPLSLECTVEGTSNPNLYWYRQAAGRGLQLLFYSVGIGQISSEVPQNLSASRPQDRQFILSSKKLLLSDSGFYLCAWDRPNYGYTFGSGTRLTVV.

The chain recombines TRBV12-3 or TRBV12-4 with TRBJ1-3, with unresolved D. Trimming took off 8 bases at V and 2 bases at J, with 10 bases between the two ends. The CDR3 has 13 residues. CDR3 nucleotide sequence: TGTGCCAGCGGACGGGGTGCTGGAAACACCATATATTTT. Translated: CASGRGAGNTIYF.

The CDR3 DNA is TGTGCCAGCTCATCCGACAGGCGACGAGAAGCTTTCTTT. Translation gives CASSSDRRREAFF. This chain uses TRBV18 with TRBJ1-1, with a tentative D call TRBD1 (6 bases). V dropped 5 bases and J dropped 8 bases, with 15 bases sitting between them. Germline V CDR1 and CDR2: KGHSH, LQKENI. The CDR3 has 13 amino acids.

The chain couples TRBV5-1 to TRBJ1-3, with unresolved D. V shed 0 bases and J shed 4 bases, with 20 bases lying between them. CDR3 size: 18 residues. The germline V gene has CDR1 SGHRS and CDR2 YFSETQ. CDR3 amino acids: CASSLASPQSRPGNTIYF. In DNA, the CDR3 is TGCGCCAGCAGCTTGGCTTCCCCCCAGTCCCGTCCGGGAAACACCATATATTTT.

This chain links TRBV27 with TRBJ2-5; 16 nucleotides line up with TRBD2. V was clipped by 0 bases and J by 3 bases; unmatched bases: 10. There are 20 residues in the CDR3. Per germline, CDR1 MNHEY and CDR2 SMNVEV (reference sequence). This CDR3 is CASSLSYPGLAGGPEETQYF. Here the CDR3 DNA reads TGTGCCAGCAGTTTATCTTACCCGGGACTAGCGGGAGGGCCAGAAGAGACCCAGTACTTC.

The chain has TRBV7-9 and TRBJ2-3, with TRBD2 matching over 7 bases. From germline, CDR1 is SEHNR and CDR2 FQNEAQ (reference sequence). V gave up 5 bases and J gave up 4 bases; unmatched junction bases: 9. This CDR3 is 15 amino acids long. The CDR3 loop reads CASSRSGAQADTQYF. The CDR3 coding sequence is TGTGCCAGCAGCCGAAGCGGGGCCCAGGCAGATACGCAGTATTTT.

The chain links TRBV12-5 to TRBJ1-2; D call uncertain. This CDR3 has 13 residues. V was clipped by 5 bases and J by 7 bases, with 14 bases between them. Germline V CDR1 and CDR2: LGHNT, FRNRAP. CDR3 bases: TGTGCTAGTGGTGTACAGTCGGGGAGTGGCTACACCTTC. Translated: CASGVQSGSGYTF.

The rearrangement uses TRBV9 and TRBJ2-7; 7 bases align to TRBD1. The ends lost 0 bases at V and 3 bases at J; junction bases unmatched: 6. This CDR3 has 15 residues. The germline V gene encodes CDR1 SGDLS and CDR2 YYNGEE. In DNA form, the CDR3 reads TGTGCCAGCAGCGTAGCCGGGACAGAGAACTACGAGCAGTACTTC. This translates into CASSVAGTENYEQYF.

V and J are TRBV28 and TRBJ2-5, with D perhaps TRBD1 (6 bases). Germline assignment: CDR1 MDHEN and CDR2 SYDVKM. CDR3 length: 15 residues. Trimming removed 2 bases at V and 5 bases at J, with 15 bases between. This CDR3 is CASSLASRGGETQYF. The DNA of the CDR3 is TGTGCCAGCAGTTTAGCAAGCAGGGGTGGTGAGACCCAGTACTTC.

V is TRBV19 and J is TRBJ2-3; maybe TRBD2 (5 bases). The germline V gene has CDR1 LNHDA and CDR2 SQIVND (reference sequence). The CDR3 consists of 15 residues. The V gene lost 10 bases and the J gene lost 0 bases, with 17 bases spanning the gap. CDR3 DNA sequence: TGTGCCACTACTAAGTCGTCGGGGAGCACAGATACGCAGTATTTT. This gives the protein CATTKSSGSTDTQYF.

The rearrangement joins TRBV2 to TRBJ1-6; TRBD1 might be the D (5 bases). Germline V gene lookup returns CDR1 SNHLY and CDR2 FYNNEI. CDR3 length: 14 amino acids. Trimming removed 6 bases at V and 7 bases at J, with 13 bases between. The CDR3 sequence is CASSPQVGNSPLHF. The CDR3 bases are TGTGCCAGCAGCCCACAGGTGGGGAATTCACCCCTCCACTTT.

The rearrangement links TRBV15 to TRBJ1-2; tentative D call: TRBD1 (5 bases). The CDR3 has 18 residues. The germline V gene has CDR1 LNHNV and CDR2 YYDKDF (reference sequence). V lost 5 bases and J 6 bases, leaving 28 bases between the germline ends. The CDR3 loop reads CATSPRSPWLQGIDGYTF. CDR3 in DNA: TGTGCCACCAGCCCCCGTTCCCCGTGGTTGCAGGGAATAGATGGCTACACCTTC.

The genes are TRBV9 and TRBJ2-5; TRBD2 might be the D (6 bases). V was trimmed by 2 bases and J by 5 bases, leaving 16 bases between them. Germline V CDR1 and CDR2: SGDLS, YYNGEE. The CDR3 length is 15 residues. CDR3: CASSVGRVGRETQYF. DNA of the CDR3: TGTGCCAGCAGCGTGGGGCGTGTTGGGAGGGAGACCCAGTACTTC.

The chain carries TRBV10-2 and TRBJ1-2; weak D call: TRBD1 (5 bases). Germline CDR1 is WSHSY and CDR2 is SAAADI. The CDR3 runs to 16 residues. Trimming removed 1 base at V and 4 bases at J, with 16 bases between. The CDR3: CASSELAGIGAYGYTF. CDR3 coding DNA: TGCGCCAGCAGTGAGTTGGCAGGGATAGGGGCCTATGGCTACACCTTC.

The DNA of the CDR3 is TGCGCCAGCAGCGGACAGGGCTACGAGCAGTACTTC. Its protein product is CASSGQGYEQYF. V usage is TRBV10-2 and J usage is TRBJ2-7; 8 bases fit TRBD1. The CDR3 contains 12 residues. The germline CDR1 and CDR2 sequences are WSHSY and SAAADI. Trimming cost V 6 bases and J 3 bases; bases outside gene matches: 1.

The V call is TRBV11-2, the J call TRBJ2-4; TRBD2 might be the D (5 bases). The CDR3 has 17 amino acids. Between the trimmed V and J ends, which lost 1 base and 0 bases, there was a span of 13 bases. Germline CDR1 is SGHAT and CDR2 is FQNNGV. This CDR3 reads CASSLGYGDLAKNIQYF. CDR3 DNA sequence: TGTGCCAGCAGCTTAGGTTACGGGGATTTAGCCAAAAACATTCAGTACTTC. Looking up the rest from reference TRBV11-2 and TRBJ2-4 gives the full variable domain: EAGVAQSPRYKIIEKRQSVAFWCNPISGHATLYWYQQILGQGPKLLIQFQNNGVVDDSQLPKDRFSAERLKGVDSTLKIQPAKLEDSAVYLCASSLGYGDLAKNIQYFGAGTRLSVL.

In its sample, this clone was seen once. At one end, the junction sequence differs from germline, possibly due to a read error. This chain uses TRBV6-1 with TRBJ1-5, with D perhaps matching TRBD1 (6 bases). The CDR3 is 14 amino acids. Germline V lookup: CDR1 MNHNS, CDR2 SASEGT. CDR3 in DNA: TGTGCCAGCAGCGAAGACAGGATAAATCAGCCCCAGCATTTT. This encodes CASSEDRINQPQHF.

The chain carries TRBV2 and TRBJ1-1; weak D call: TRBD1 (5 bases). Germline V lookup: CDR1 SNHLY, CDR2 FYNNEI. Trimming cost V 4 bases and J 8 bases, with 5 bases left between them. The CDR3 is 10 residues long. This CDR3 reads CASSGTEAFF. The CDR3 DNA reads as TGTGCCAGCAGTGGGACAGAAGCTTTCTTT.